The T cell receptor beta chain under discussion was sequenced for a study of cytomegalovirus exposure and HLA in healthy donors. The V end lost 5 bases, the J end lost 10 bases, and 15 bases lay between the germline ends. CDR3 length equals 13 residues. CDR1 and CDR2 from the germline V gene are WSHSY and SAAADI. Primers: 60 Vbeta forward and 13 Jbeta reverse. The repertoire was sequenced with immunoSEQ multiplex PCR; TCRdb's copy has only in-frame clones and lacks some. This table holds approximately 87,000 clones, approximately 84% found once. The gene calls are TRBV10-2 and TRBJ2-1; D is perhaps TRBD1 (6 bases). Sequencing input: PBMCs. The receptor was isolated from a young woman in good health and CMV-seropositive. In DNA form, the CDR3 reads TGCGCCAGCAGTAGACAGGCCTACCGGGAGCAGTTCTTC. Translation: CASSRQAYREQFF.